The 19 T cell receptor beta chains in this list originate from one sample, sequenced in a study of blood T cells in healthy people across ages. With a J-beta primer mix and a sample-barcoded 5' primer, a second PCR ran about 6 to 11 cycles. In TCRdb, the 5' RACE reads were re-called with MiXCR into one record per CDR3 protein. The data show 550,000 to 700,000 distinct CDR3 sequences, 27% seen once. Material: blood. These receptors came from a woman between 65 and 79 years old in good health.

The chain has TRBV24-1 and TRBJ2-5; D possibly matches TRBD1 or TRBD2 (5 bases each). The DNA end is a closer match to TRBJ2-1, so the J assignment may be wrong. The CDR3 loop spans 14 amino acids. Germline CDR1 KGHDR, CDR2 SFDVKD. The DNA for the CDR3 is TGTGCCACCAGCCGACATGGGGGCTACAATGAGCAGTTCTTC. This sequence encodes CATSRHGGYNEQFF.

This rearrangement joins TRBV10-3 to TRBJ2-7; D tentatively fits TRBD1 or TRBD2 (5 bases each). Germline V CDR1 and CDR2: ENHRY, SYGVKD. This CDR3 region has 13 residues. The V end was cut by 6 bases, the J end by 5 bases, with 14 bases between. The chain's CDR3 is CAIRGVPRDEQYF. The CDR3 region has the DNA TGTGCCATCAGGGGGGTCCCCCGGGACGAGCAGTACTTC.

This clonotype was picked up a small number of times. The gene calls are TRBV2 and TRBJ2-5, with D tentatively TRBD2 (5 bases). TRBJ2-7 explains the end of the DNA better; the J call may be wrong. The CDR3 is made up of 13 amino acids. Germline assignment: CDR1 SNHLY and CDR2 FYNNEI. This CDR3 is CASKEEIGHEQYF. The DNA for the CDR3 is TGTGCCAGCAAGGAGGAAATAGGACACGAGCAGTACTTC.

There are a few counts of this clonotype. The chain carries TRBV24-1 and TRBJ2-5; unclear D gene. The CDR3 contains 17 residues. CDR1 and CDR2 (germline): KGHDR, SFDVKD. V was trimmed by 4 bases and J by 6 bases, leaving 23 bases between them. Here the CDR3 DNA reads TGTGCCACCAGTGAACCCAGTGGGGTAGTGGGGATGAAGACCCAGTACTTC. Protein: CATSEPSGVVGMKTQYF.

This chain uses TRBV30 with TRBJ1-2; D call uncertain. The V gene's germline CDR1 is GTSNPN and CDR2 SVGIG (reference sequence). Trimming pared 8 bases from V and 4 bases from J, leaving 17 bases between. There are 13 residues in the CDR3. The CDR3 sequence: CAHTFLAAYGYTF. The CDR3, as DNA: TGTGCCCATACCTTCCTTGCGGCCTATGGCTACACCTTC.

The chain joins TRBV20-1 to TRBJ1-2; possibly TRBD1 for D (6 bases). Trimming left V 0 bases short and J 8 bases short, with 13 bases between. The CDR3 has 13 residues. CDR1 is DFQATT, CDR2 SNEGSKA, per germline (reference sequence). CDR3: CSARDGDIQGYTF. CDR3 DNA sequence: TGCAGTGCTAGAGATGGGGACATTCAAGGCTACACCTTC.

This clonotype has more than one count but fewer than ten. The V call is TRBV28, the J call TRBJ1-1; 10 nucleotides agree with TRBD1. Germline V CDR1 and CDR2: MDHEN, SYDVKM. The J segment lost 11 bases and the V segment lost 3 bases, leaving 6 bases of the junction unmatched. CDR3 length: 13 residues. The CDR3 protein is CASSFSGTGVAFF. CDR3 DNA sequence: TGTGCCAGCAGTTTTTCCGGGACAGGGGTTGCTTTCTTT.

The chain employs TRBV29-1 and TRBJ2-5; D possibly uses TRBD1 or TRBD2 (5 bases each). Trimming took 5 bases from V and 4 from J, leaving 14 bases between them. From germline, CDR1 is SQVTM and CDR2 ANQGSEA. CDR3 length: 13 residues. Here the CDR3 DNA reads TGCAGCGTTTACCGCACGAGGGGAGAGACCCAGTACTTC. Protein sequence: CSVYRTRGETQYF.

This clonotype was seen more than once but under ten times. The chain couples TRBV20-1 to TRBJ2-7, with TRBD1 matching over 12 bases. The germline V gene encodes CDR1 DFQATT and CDR2 SNEGSKA (reference sequence). Unmatched junction bases numbered 13, after V lost 6 bases and J lost 7 bases. The length of the CDR3 is 15 residues. The CDR3 loop is CSAISPGQGADEQYF. The CDR3 bases are TGCAGTGCCATCTCTCCGGGACAGGGGGCGGATGAGCAGTACTTC.

In this sample, this clonotype turned up a few times. The chain is built from TRBV7-8 and TRBJ2-5; 9 positions match TRBD1. The end of the DNA is better explained by TRBJ2-7, so the J call may be wrong. Germline CDR1 and CDR2: SGHVS and FQNEAQ. The CDR3 extends over 15 amino acids. CDR3 coding DNA: TGTGCCAGCAGCCCTGGGACAGGGTTCGGCTACGAGCAGTACTTC. It is translated as CASSPGTGFGYEQYF.

The rearrangement joins TRBV6-2 or TRBV6-3 to TRBJ2-5; unclear D gene. The J call may be wrong; the DNA end is better matched by TRBJ2-7. Germline V gives CDR1 MNHEY, CDR2 SVGEGT. CDR3 size: 15 residues. DNA for the CDR3: TGTGCCAGCAGTTACGAAACGTCTCCCACCTACGAGCAGTACTTC. Translating gives CASSYETSPTYEQYF.

The chain links TRBV9 to TRBJ2-7; TRBD1 matches 10 bases. CDR1 and CDR2 from the germline V gene are SGDLS and YYNGEE. CDR3 length: 16 residues. The V and J ends lost 0 bases and 1 base, in that order; junction bases with no gene match: 4. CDR3 bases: TGTGCCAGCAGCGTAGCGGGGACAGGGGTATCCTACGAGCAGTACTTC. Translated: CASSVAGTGVSYEQYF.

The chain carries TRBV20-1 and TRBJ1-4; D unclear. The CDR3 runs to 14 residues. V shed 0 bases and J shed 1 base, with 6 bases lying between them. Germline loops: CDR1 DFQATT, CDR2 SNEGSKA (reference sequence). The CDR3 DNA is TGCAGTGCTAGAGAGGTCGGAACTAATGAAAAACTGTTTTTT. Protein sequence: CSAREVGTNEKLFF.

V usage is TRBV6-2 or TRBV6-3 and J usage is TRBJ2-3; weak D call: TRBD2 (5 bases). Between the trimmed V and J ends, which lost 2 bases and 0 bases, there was a span of 9 bases. The CDR3 extends over 15 amino acids. Germline CDR1 MNHEY, CDR2 SVGEGT. CDR3 DNA: TGTGCCAGCAGTTACGGGAGAACTAGCACAGATACGCAGTATTTT. Protein product: CASSYGRTSTDTQYF.

A few counts support this clonotype. The V and J genes are TRBV29-1 and TRBJ2-3; 8 bases are a match to TRBD1. Germline lookup yields CDR1 SQVTM and CDR2 ANQGSEA. CDR3 length equals 14 residues. The V gene end was trimmed by 3 bases and the J gene end by 0 bases; junction bases not matched to a gene: 2. The CDR3 bases are TGCAGCGTTGATCAGGGGGCCAGCACAGATACGCAGTATTTT. Protein product: CSVDQGASTDTQYF.

This clonotype came up many times. This chain uses TRBV4-3 with TRBJ2-5; D may be TRBD2 (6 bases). V was pared by 4 bases and J by 2 bases, with 8 bases between. The CDR3 is made up of 13 amino acids. The germline V gene has CDR1 LGHNA and CDR2 YSLEER. CDR3 sequence reads: CASSRLAQETQYF. CDR3 DNA: TGCGCCAGCAGCCGCCTAGCGCAAGAGACCCAGTACTTC.

The chain joins TRBV7-2 to TRBJ2-7, with D possibly matching TRBD2 (6 bases). The CDR3 runs 15 residues. Looked up from germline, CDR1 is SGHTA and CDR2 is FQGNSA. V lost 2 bases to trimming and J lost 3 bases, with 14 bases between them. CDR3 amino acids: CASSLLVAGNYEQYF. The CDR3 nucleotides read TGTGCCAGCAGCTTATTGGTTGCGGGGAACTACGAGCAGTACTTC.

On this clonotype: A much larger clone lies one base from this, so it may be a read error. The chain recombines TRBV6-6 with TRBJ1-1; D ambiguous. Germline values: CDR1 MNHNY, CDR2 SVGAGI (reference sequence). The CDR3 length is 15 residues. CDR3: CASSSSVNPNPEAFF. The CDR3, as DNA: TGTGCCAGCAGTTCCTCGGTAAACCCGAACCCTGAAGCTTTCTTT.

The chain uses TRBV7-9 and TRBJ2-3; D tentatively fits TRBD1 or TRBD2 (5 bases each). The V end lost 0 bases, the J end lost 3 bases, and 16 bases lay between the germline ends. This CDR3 region has 17 residues. Germline CDR1 is SEHNR and CDR2 is FQNEAQ (reference sequence). CDR3 sequence: CASSLAGSGTRTDTQYF. The CDR3 DNA follows: TGTGCCAGCAGCTTAGCGGGGTCCGGGACCCGGACAGATACGCAGTATTTT.